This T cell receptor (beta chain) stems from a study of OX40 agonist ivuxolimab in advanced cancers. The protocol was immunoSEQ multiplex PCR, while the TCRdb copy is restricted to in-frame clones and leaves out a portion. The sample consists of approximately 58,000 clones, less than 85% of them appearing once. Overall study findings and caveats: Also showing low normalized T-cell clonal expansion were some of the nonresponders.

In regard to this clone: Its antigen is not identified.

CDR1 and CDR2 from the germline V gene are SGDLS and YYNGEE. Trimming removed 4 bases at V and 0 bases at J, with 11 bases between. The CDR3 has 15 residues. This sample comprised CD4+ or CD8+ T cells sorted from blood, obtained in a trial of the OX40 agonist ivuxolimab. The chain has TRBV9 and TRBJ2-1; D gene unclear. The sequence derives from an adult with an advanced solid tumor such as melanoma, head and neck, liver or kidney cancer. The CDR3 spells CASSQTESSYNEQFF. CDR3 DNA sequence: TGTGCCAGCAGCCAGACCGAGAGCTCCTACAATGAGCAGTTCTTC.